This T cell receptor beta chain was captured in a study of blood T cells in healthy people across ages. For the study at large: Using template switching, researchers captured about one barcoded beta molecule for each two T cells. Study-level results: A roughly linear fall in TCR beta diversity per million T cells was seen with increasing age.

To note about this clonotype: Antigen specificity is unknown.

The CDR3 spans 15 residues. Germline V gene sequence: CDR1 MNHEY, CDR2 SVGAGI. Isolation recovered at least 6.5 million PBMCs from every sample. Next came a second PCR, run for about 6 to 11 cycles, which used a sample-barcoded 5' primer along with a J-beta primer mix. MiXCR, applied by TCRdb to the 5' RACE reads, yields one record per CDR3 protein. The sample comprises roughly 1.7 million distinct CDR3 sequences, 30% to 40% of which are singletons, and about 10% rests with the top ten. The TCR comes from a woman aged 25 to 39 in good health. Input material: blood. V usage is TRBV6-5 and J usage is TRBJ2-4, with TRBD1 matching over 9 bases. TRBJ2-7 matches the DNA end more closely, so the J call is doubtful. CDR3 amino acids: CASSYVPGQGYEQYF. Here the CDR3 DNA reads TGTGCCAGCAGTTACGTACCGGGACAGGGCTACGAGCAGTACTTC.